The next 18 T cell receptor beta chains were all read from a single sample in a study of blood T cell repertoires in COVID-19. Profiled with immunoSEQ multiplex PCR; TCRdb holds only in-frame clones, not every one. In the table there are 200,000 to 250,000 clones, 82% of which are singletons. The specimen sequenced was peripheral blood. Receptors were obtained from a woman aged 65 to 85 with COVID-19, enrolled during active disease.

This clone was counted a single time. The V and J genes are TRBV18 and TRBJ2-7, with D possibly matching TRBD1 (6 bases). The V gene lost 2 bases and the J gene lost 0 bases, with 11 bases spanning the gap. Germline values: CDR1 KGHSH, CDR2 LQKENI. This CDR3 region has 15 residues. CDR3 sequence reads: CASSPSTGSSYEQYF. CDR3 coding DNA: TGTGCCAGCTCACCAAGTACAGGGAGCTCCTACGAGCAGTACTTC.

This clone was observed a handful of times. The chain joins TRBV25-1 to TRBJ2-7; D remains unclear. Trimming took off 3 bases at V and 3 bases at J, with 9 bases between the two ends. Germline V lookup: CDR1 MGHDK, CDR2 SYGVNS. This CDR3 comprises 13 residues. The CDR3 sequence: CASSETSYYEQYF. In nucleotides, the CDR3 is TGTGCCAGCAGTGAGACAAGTTACTACGAGCAGTACTTC.

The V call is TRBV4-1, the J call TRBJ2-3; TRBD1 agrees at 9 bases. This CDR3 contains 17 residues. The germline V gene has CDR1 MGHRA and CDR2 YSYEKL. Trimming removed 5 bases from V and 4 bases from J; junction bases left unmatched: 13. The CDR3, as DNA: TGCGCCAGCAGCTCAGACGCCCCGGGACAGGGATCAGATACGCAGTATTTT. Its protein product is CASSSDAPGQGSDTQYF.

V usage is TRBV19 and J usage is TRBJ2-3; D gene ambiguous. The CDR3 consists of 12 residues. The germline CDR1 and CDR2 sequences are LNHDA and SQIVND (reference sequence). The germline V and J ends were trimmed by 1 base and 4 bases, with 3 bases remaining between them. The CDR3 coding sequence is TGTGCCAGTAGTATAGCCGCAGATACGCAGTATTTT. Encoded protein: CASSIAADTQYF.

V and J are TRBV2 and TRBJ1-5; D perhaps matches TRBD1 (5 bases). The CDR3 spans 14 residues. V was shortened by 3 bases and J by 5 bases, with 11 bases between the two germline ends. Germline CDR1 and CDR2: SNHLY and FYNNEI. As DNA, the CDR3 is TGTGCCAGCAGTGAGAACAGGCCAGATCAGCCCCAGCATTTT. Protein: CASSENRPDQPQHF.

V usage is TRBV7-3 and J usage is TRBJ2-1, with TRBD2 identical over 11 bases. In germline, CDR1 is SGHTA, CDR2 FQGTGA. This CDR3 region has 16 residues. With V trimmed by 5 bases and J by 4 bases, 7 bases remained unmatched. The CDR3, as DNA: TGTGCCAGCAGCCAGACCGGGACTAGCGGATACAATGAGCAGTTCTTC. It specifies CASSQTGTSGYNEQFF.

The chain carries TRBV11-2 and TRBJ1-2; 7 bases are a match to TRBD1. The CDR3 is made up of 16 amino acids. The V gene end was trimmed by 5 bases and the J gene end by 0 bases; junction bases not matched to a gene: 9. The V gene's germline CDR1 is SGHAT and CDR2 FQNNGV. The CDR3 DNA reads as TGTGCCAGCAGCCCGCCCGGGACAGCTACTAACTATGGCTACACCTTC. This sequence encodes CASSPPGTATNYGYTF.

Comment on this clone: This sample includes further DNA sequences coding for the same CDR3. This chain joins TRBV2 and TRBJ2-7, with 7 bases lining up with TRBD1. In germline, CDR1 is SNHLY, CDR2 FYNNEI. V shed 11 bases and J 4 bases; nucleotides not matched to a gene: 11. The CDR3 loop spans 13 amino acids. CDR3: CASGEGQRYEQYF. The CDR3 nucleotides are TGTGCCTCCGGAGAGGGACAGAGATACGAGCAGTACTTC.

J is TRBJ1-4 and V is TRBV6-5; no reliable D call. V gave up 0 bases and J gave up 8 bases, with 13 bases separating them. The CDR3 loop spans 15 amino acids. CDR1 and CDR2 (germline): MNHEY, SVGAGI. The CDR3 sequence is CASSYSVRTSEKLFF. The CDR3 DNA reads TGTGCCAGCAGTTACTCGGTGAGAACGAGCGAAAAACTGTTTTTT.

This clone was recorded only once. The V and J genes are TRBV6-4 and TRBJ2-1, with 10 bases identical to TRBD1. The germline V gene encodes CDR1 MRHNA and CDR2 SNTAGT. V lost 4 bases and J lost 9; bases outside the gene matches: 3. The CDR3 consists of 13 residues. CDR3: CASSVTGGGEQFF. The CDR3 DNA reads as TGTGCCAGCAGTGTGACAGGGGGCGGTGAGCAGTTCTTC.

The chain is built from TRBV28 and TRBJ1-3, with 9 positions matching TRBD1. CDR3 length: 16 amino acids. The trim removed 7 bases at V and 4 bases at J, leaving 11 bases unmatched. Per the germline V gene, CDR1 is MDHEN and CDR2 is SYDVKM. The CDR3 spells CASTLTGGISGNTIYF. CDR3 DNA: TGTGCCAGCACCCTGACAGGGGGAATATCCGGAAACACCATATATTTT.

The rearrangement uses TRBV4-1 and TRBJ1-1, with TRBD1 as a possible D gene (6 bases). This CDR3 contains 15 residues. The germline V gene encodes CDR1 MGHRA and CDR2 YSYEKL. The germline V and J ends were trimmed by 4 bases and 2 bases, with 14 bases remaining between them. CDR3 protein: CASSRTTGLNTEAFF. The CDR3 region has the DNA TGCGCCAGCAGCCGTACAACAGGGCTTAACACTGAAGCTTTCTTT.

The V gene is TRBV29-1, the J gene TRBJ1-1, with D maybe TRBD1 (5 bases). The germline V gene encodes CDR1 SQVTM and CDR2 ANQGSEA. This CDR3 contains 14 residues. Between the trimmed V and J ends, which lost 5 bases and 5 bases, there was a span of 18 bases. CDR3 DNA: TGCAGCGTTTTCGCCGTGGGGCGATGGACTGAAGCTTTCTTT. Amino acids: CSVFAVGRWTEAFF.

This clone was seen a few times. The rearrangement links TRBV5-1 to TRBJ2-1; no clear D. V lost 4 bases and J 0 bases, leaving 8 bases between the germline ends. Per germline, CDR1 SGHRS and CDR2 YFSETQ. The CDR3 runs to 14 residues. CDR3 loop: CASSAVSSYNEQFF. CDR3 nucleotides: TGCGCCAGCAGCGCGGTTAGCTCCTACAATGAGCAGTTCTTC.

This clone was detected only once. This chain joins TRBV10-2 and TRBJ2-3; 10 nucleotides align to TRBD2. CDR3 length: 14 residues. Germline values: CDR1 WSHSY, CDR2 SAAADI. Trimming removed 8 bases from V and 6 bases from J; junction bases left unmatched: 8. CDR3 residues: CASGPTSGPDTQYF. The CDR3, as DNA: TGCGCCAGCGGTCCGACTAGCGGGCCGGATACGCAGTATTTT.

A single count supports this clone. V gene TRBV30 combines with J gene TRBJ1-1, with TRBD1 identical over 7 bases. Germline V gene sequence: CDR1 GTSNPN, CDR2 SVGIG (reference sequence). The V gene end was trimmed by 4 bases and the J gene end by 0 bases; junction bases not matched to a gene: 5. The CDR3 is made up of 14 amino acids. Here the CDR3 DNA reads TGTGCCTGGAACCCGGGACAGTTGAACACTGAAGCTTTCTTT. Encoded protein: CAWNPGQLNTEAFF.

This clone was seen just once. The CDR3 DNA sequence: TGTGCCAGCAGCCGCCGGCCAGGCTTGAACTCTGGAAACACCATATATTTT. As protein: CASSRRPGLNSGNTIYF. The gene calls are TRBV7-2 and TRBJ1-3, with no clear D. CDR3 length: 17 amino acids. CDR1 SGHTA and CDR2 FQGNSA come from the germline V gene. Trimming removed 5 bases at V and 0 bases at J, with 17 bases between.

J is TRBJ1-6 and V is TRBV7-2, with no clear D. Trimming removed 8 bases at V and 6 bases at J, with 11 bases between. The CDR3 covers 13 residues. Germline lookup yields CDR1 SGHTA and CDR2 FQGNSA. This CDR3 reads CASSREGNSPLHF. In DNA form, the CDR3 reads TGTGCCAGCTCGCGGGAGGGTAATTCACCCCTCCACTTT.